The source of this T cell receptor beta chain is a study of blood T cells in healthy people across ages. There are a few counts of this clonotype. Antigen: not known. General observations from the study: The diversity estimates, figures obtained from one million T cells, were considered underestimates.

CDR3 length equals 15 residues. The V end was cut by 1 base, the J end by 5 bases, with 9 bases between. Germline V gene sequence: CDR1 SGHTA, CDR2 FQGNSA. PCR was performed a second time for 7 to 11 cycles using a sample-barcoded 5' primer and a J-beta primer mix. TCRdb passed the 5' RACE reads through MiXCR, listing each CDR3 protein once. This sample has some 1.4 million distinct CDR3 sequences, with 40% to 50% found just once. The rearrangement uses TRBV7-2 and TRBJ1-6, with D perhaps TRBD1 (5 bases). This TCR came from a woman aged 18-29 years in good health. What was sequenced was blood. The CDR3 region is CASSLGRVDNSPLHF. The CDR3 nucleotides are TGTGCCAGCAGCTTAGGCAGGGTGGATAATTCACCCCTCCACTTT.